A single TCR beta chain is shown here with its context. Its antigen is not known. The same CDR3 arises from other DNA sequences in this sample as well. This specimen belongs to a study of graft-versus-host responses after intestinal transplantation. The overall study: Induction with anti-thymocyte globulin, then tacrolimus and steroids for roughly three years, was given to all recipients.

Trimming removed 2 bases from V and 0 bases from J, with 5 bases in between. CDR3 length: 13 residues. Looked up from germline, CDR1 is MNHEY and CDR2 is SVGAGI. The assay was immunoSEQ multiplex PCR, and TCRdb's table has in-frame clones only and misses some. The table has about 120,000 clones, approximately 95% seen once; the top ten hold more than 2.5%. Study-wide results and limits: The study associated peak circulating GvH clone levels with early post-transplant HvG declines. Patients with graft-donor T cell macrochimerism had high graft-versus-host to host-versus-graft clonal ratios in allografts. GvH clones detected in recipient marrow included some appearing first in ileum or blood.

The source is a human donor who received an intestinal transplant. The source was unstimulated CD8+ T cells sorted from spleen or lymph node cells, collected before intestinal transplant. The chain combines TRBV6-5 with TRBJ2-7; D is tentatively TRBD1 or TRBD2 (5 bases each). The CDR3 DNA follows: TGTGCCAGCAGTTACGGGGGCTCCTACGAGCAGTACTTC. It yields the protein CASSYGGSYEQYF.